This T cell receptor (beta chain) derives from a study of cytomegalovirus exposure and HLA in healthy donors. Study-level results: One variant, a missense change in DCLRE1C, was linked in a later analysis to TCR beta V- and J-gene trimming. Sequencing depth across donors, presence/absence analyses assumed, was roughly uniform.

Primers for the PCR totalled 60 Vbeta and 13 Jbeta. The repertoire was sequenced with immunoSEQ multiplex PCR; TCRdb's copy has only in-frame clones and lacks some. The sample records about 150,000 clones, around nine tenths being singletons. As for this clone: Its specificity is not known.

Trimming shortened V by 7 bases and J by 1 base, and 13 bases separated the two germline ends. From germline, CDR1 is LNHDA and CDR2 SQIVND (reference sequence). The CDR3 totals 14 residues. Donors sampled were nominally healthy, though unrecorded immune exposures were likely. Sequenced sample: PBMCs. This TCR was sampled from a woman aged 25 to 39 in good health and CMV-seronegative. The chain carries TRBV19 and TRBJ1-1, with unresolved D. The chain's CDR3 is CASTGEASNTEAFF. For the CDR3, the DNA is TGTGCCAGTACCGGGGAGGCTTCGAACACTGAAGCTTTCTTT. Variable domain in full (rest from reference TRBV19 and TRBJ1-1): DGGITQSPKYLFRKEGQNVTLSCEQNLNHDAMYWYRQDPGQGLRLIYYSQIVNDFQKGDIAEGYSVSREKKESFPLTVTSAQKNPTAFYLCASTGEASNTEAFFGQGTRLTVV.